Presented here are 14 T cell receptor beta chains from one specimen sequenced in a study of blood T cell repertoires in COVID-19. The method was immunoSEQ multiplex PCR; TCRdb's version includes in-frame clones alone and lacks a portion of them. The table records roughly 79,000 clones, around 80% of them present only once. Input material: peripheral blood. The receptors stem from a human donor in a cohort sampled during active COVID-19.

This clone was detected once. The V call is TRBV10-3, the J call TRBJ2-2; 10 bases line up with TRBD1. The CDR3 contains 16 residues. V dropped 3 bases and J dropped 7; count of bases not matched to a gene: 8. Germline values: CDR1 ENHRY, CDR2 SYGVKD. The DNA for the CDR3 is TGTGCCATCAGTGAAGGGACAGGGGTGTACGTCGGGGAGCTGTTTTTT. It yields the protein CAISEGTGVYVGELFF.

The chain links TRBV19 to TRBJ1-2; unclear D gene. V was cut by 7 bases and J by 0 bases, with 15 bases left in between. Germline assignment: CDR1 LNHDA and CDR2 SQIVND (reference sequence). The CDR3 is 15 amino acids. This CDR3 is CASTSGVHTNYGYTF. Written as DNA, the CDR3 is TGTGCCAGTACCTCCGGGGTCCACACTAACTATGGCTACACCTTC.

This sequence joins TRBV4-1 and TRBJ2-5; tentatively, D is TRBD2 (5 bases). Trimming removed 3 bases at V and 4 bases at J, with 9 bases between. Germline-derived CDR1 and CDR2 are MGHRA and YSYEKL. CDR3 length: 13 amino acids. CDR3 sequence: CASSHAGIETQYF. As DNA, the CDR3 is TGCGCCAGCAGCCACGCCGGGATAGAGACCCAGTACTTC.

V and J are TRBV6-6 and TRBJ2-7; D perhaps matches TRBD2 (5 bases). The CDR3 is made up of 13 amino acids. Between the trimmed V and J ends, which lost 6 bases and 5 bases, there was a span of 14 bases. Germline CDR1 reads MNHNY; CDR2 reads SVGAGI (reference sequence). The CDR3 protein is CASSYGDSDEQYF. The CDR3 bases are TGTGCCAGCAGCTACGGGGATAGCGACGAGCAGTACTTC.

The chain joins TRBV5-1 to TRBJ2-7, with D possibly matching TRBD1 (5 bases). Trimming removed 2 bases at V and 2 bases at J, with 8 bases between. The CDR3 totals 13 residues. Germline V gene lookup returns CDR1 SGHRS and CDR2 YFSETQ. CDR3 sequence: CASSFPGTYEQYF. The CDR3 coding sequence is TGCGCCAGCAGCTTTCCAGGGACCTACGAGCAGTACTTC.

The chain is built from TRBV18 and TRBJ2-7, with TRBD1 identical over 9 bases. The CDR3 is 15 amino acids. CDR1 is KGHSH and CDR2 is LQKENI in the germline V gene. Trimming took 3 bases from V and 1 from J; bases not matched to a gene: 4. CDR3 DNA sequence: TGTGCCAGCTCACCGGGGACAGGGACTTCCTACGAGCAGTACTTC. Its protein is CASSPGTGTSYEQYF. Based on the CDR3 plus reference TRBV18 and TRBJ2-7, the full variable domain is NAGVMQNPRHLVRRRGQEARLRCSPMKGHSHVYWYRQLPEEGLKFMVYLQKENIIDESGMPKERFSAEFPKEGPSILRIQQVVRGDSAAYFCASSPGTGTSYEQYFGPGTRLTVT.

A single count supports this clone. The chain recombines TRBV6-5 with TRBJ1-1, with 7 bases aligning to TRBD1. CDR1 is MNHEY and CDR2 is SVGAGI in the germline V gene. This CDR3 contains 13 residues. With V trimmed by 7 bases and J by 1 base, 3 bases remained unmatched. The CDR3 is CASTGTANTEAFF. The DNA of the CDR3 is TGTGCCAGCACCGGGACAGCGAACACTGAAGCTTTCTTT.

This chain joins TRBV9 and TRBJ1-2, with a tentative D call TRBD1 (5 bases). Germline lookup yields CDR1 SGDLS and CDR2 YYNGEE. Deletions cut 4 bases from V and 5 bases from J, with 21 bases between. CDR3 size: 16 residues. The CDR3: CASSPHETGAFYGYTF. In DNA, the CDR3 is TGTGCCAGCAGCCCTCACGAAACAGGAGCTTTTTATGGCTACACCTTC.

The genes are TRBV2 and TRBJ2-7; D not resolved. V was clipped by 7 bases and J by 0 bases, with 10 bases between them. Germline V lookup: CDR1 SNHLY, CDR2 FYNNEI. The CDR3 extends over 13 amino acids. The CDR3 DNA follows: TGTGCCAGCACCAGAGGCCTCTCCTACGAGCAGTACTTC. Amino acid sequence: CASTRGLSYEQYF.

Here the CDR3 DNA reads TGTGCCAGCAGCTCAAGGGGGGGCGAGGATACGCAGTATTTT. Its protein product is CASSSRGGEDTQYF. The J gene is TRBJ2-3, the V gene TRBV13; tentative D call: TRBD2 (7 bases). V lost 4 bases to trimming and J lost 6 bases, with 14 bases between them. CDR3 length: 14 residues. Germline CDR1 reads PRHDT; CDR2 reads FYEKMQ (reference sequence).

J is TRBJ2-7 and V is TRBV18; the D is unclear. The CDR3 extends over 12 amino acids. V lost 3 bases to trimming and J lost 7 bases, with 10 bases between them. CDR1 KGHSH and CDR2 LQKENI come from the germline V gene. In DNA form, the CDR3 reads TGTGCCAGCTCACCGACTGGCTGGGAGCAGTACTTC. Translating it yields CASSPTGWEQYF.

V is TRBV7-9 and J is TRBJ2-7; 8 bases align to TRBD1. This CDR3 has 13 amino acids. The junction had 2 bases not matched to a gene; V was cut back by 4 bases and J by 3 bases. Germline V gene sequence: CDR1 SEHNR, CDR2 FQNEAQ (reference sequence). CDR3 protein: CASSSDRGYEQYF. The DNA for the CDR3 is TGTGCCAGCAGCTCCGACAGGGGCTACGAGCAGTACTTC.

The chain is built from TRBV6-5 and TRBJ2-7, with 8 positions matching TRBD2. The CDR3 covers 12 residues. CDR1 and CDR2 from the germline V gene are MNHEY and SVGAGI. J was trimmed by 4 bases and V by 7 bases; bases with no gene match: 3. Written as DNA, the CDR3 is TGTGCCAGCACCGCGGGGGGTTACGAGCAGTACTTC. Translating gives CASTAGGYEQYF.

The chain employs TRBV18 and TRBJ1-3; tentative D call: TRBD1 (5 bases). Trimming shortened V by 3 bases and J by 1 base, and 16 bases separated the two germline ends. CDR3 length equals 17 residues. CDR1 and CDR2 from the germline V gene are KGHSH and LQKENI. The CDR3 DNA reads as TGTGCCAGCTCACCCAACCCCTCTCCAGGGTCTGGAAACACCATATATTTT. This encodes CASSPNPSPGSGNTIYF.